One and the same sample provided the 23 T cell receptor beta chains below, sequenced in a study of cytomegalovirus exposure and HLA in healthy donors. A multiplex PCR was run with 60 Vbeta primers and 13 Jbeta primers. Clones were sequenced by immunoSEQ multiplex PCR, and TCRdb holds only the in-frame ones, with some missing. The sample yields approximately 190,000 clones, 83% seen once. The sequenced material came from PBMCs. Receptors were obtained from a man aged 35 to 55 in good health and CMV-seropositive.

V is TRBV7-9 and J is TRBJ2-6; maybe TRBD1 (7 bases). The CDR3 loop spans 17 amino acids. V was shortened by 4 bases and J by 0 bases, with 13 bases between the two germline ends. Germline CDR1 reads SEHNR; CDR2 reads FQNEAQ (reference sequence). CDR3 residues: CASSSAGQNSGANVLTF. The CDR3 region has the DNA TGTGCCAGCAGCTCCGCGGGACAGAACTCTGGGGCCAACGTCCTGACTTTC.

This clone occurred a few times. The chain combines TRBV5-4 with TRBJ2-7, with 8 bases that match TRBD2. The V and J ends lost 3 bases and 5 bases, in that order; junction bases with no gene match: 13. Germline V CDR1 and CDR2: SGHNT, YYREEE (reference sequence). The CDR3 sequence is 16 residues long. CDR3 DNA sequence: TGTGCCAGCAGCTGGGGGAGCGGGAGAGGATCCAACGAGCAGTACTTC. Amino acid sequence: CASSWGSGRGSNEQYF.

The chain employs TRBV11-2 and TRBJ2-6, with TRBD2 as a possible D gene (6 bases). The V end lost 4 bases, the J end lost 13 bases, and 20 bases lay between the germline ends. The CDR3 covers 15 residues. Germline CDR1 is SGHAT and CDR2 is FQNNGV. The CDR3 bases are TGTGCCAGCAGCTCAGACGCGGGACGGTCGCATGTCCTGACTTTC. Amino acids: CASSSDAGRSHVLTF. The full variable domain, in which reference TRBV11-2 and TRBJ2-6 provide the parts outside the CDR3, is EAGVAQSPRYKIIEKRQSVAFWCNPISGHATLYWYQQILGQGPKLLIQFQNNGVVDDSQLPKDRFSAERLKGVDSTLKIQPAKLEDSAVYLCASSSDAGRSHVLTFGAGSRLTVL.

This clone appeared a few times. The chain is built from TRBV7-2 and TRBJ2-7, with 10 nucleotides matching TRBD1. This CDR3 region has 15 residues. The trim removed 3 bases at V and 5 bases at J, leaving 7 bases unmatched. Germline CDR1 SGHTA, CDR2 FQGNSA. This CDR3 reads CASSFLGQGHDEQYF. CDR3 in DNA: TGTGCCAGCAGCTTCTTGGGACAGGGGCACGACGAGCAGTACTTC.

This chain uses TRBV7-2 with TRBJ2-7; D is perhaps TRBD1 (5 bases). V was shortened by 1 base and J by 2 bases, with 6 bases between the two germline ends. This CDR3 region has 13 residues. Germline CDR1 is SGHTA and CDR2 is FQGNSA. CDR3 residues: CASSLEGPYEQYF. The CDR3 DNA follows: TGTGCCAGCAGCTTAGAGGGGCCCTACGAGCAGTACTTC. Full variable domain (missing parts from reference TRBV7-2 and TRBJ2-7): GAGVSQSPSNKVTEKGKDVELRCDPISGHTALYWYRQSLGQGLEFLIYFQGNSAPDKSGLPSDRFSAERTGGSVSTLTIQRTQQEDSAVYLCASSLEGPYEQYFGPGTRLTVT.

This clone showed up just a few times. V gene TRBV9 combines with J gene TRBJ2-1, with D perhaps matching TRBD2 (6 bases). Trimming pared 5 bases from V and 8 bases from J, leaving 14 bases between. Per germline, CDR1 SGDLS and CDR2 YYNGEE. The CDR3 totals 13 residues. The CDR3 is CASRGGTEDEQFF. CDR3 DNA sequence: TGTGCCAGCAGGGGCGGGACGGAGGATGAGCAGTTCTTC.

This clone was counted once. The genes are TRBV28 and TRBJ1-2; TRBD1 matches 10 bases. With 6 bases clipped from V and 4 bases from J, the junction kept 5 bases outside the gene matches. The CDR3 totals 14 residues. Germline V lookup: CDR1 MDHEN, CDR2 SYDVKM. This CDR3 reads CASSRTGGGYGYTF. The CDR3 nucleotides are TGTGCCAGCAGCCGGACAGGGGGGGGCTATGGCTACACCTTC.

CDR3 coding DNA: TGTGCCAGTAGCAGCCCCGGGATCGGGGCCAAAAACATTCAGTACTTC. Translating it yields CASSSPGIGAKNIQYF. The V call is TRBV19, the J call TRBJ2-4; possible D gene TRBD2, 5 bases. V gave up 6 bases and J gave up 1 base, with 16 bases separating them. Looked up from germline, CDR1 is LNHDA and CDR2 is SQIVND (reference sequence). The CDR3 is 16 residues long.

The chain combines TRBV7-2 with TRBJ2-7, with TRBD1 matching 10 bases. The CDR3 has 13 amino acids. After removal of 5 bases from V and 7 bases from J, the junction contained 5 bases not matched to a gene. In germline, CDR1 is SGHTA, CDR2 FQGNSA. The DNA of the CDR3 is TGTGCCAGCAGCCCCCGGGACAGGGGAGAGCAGTACTTC. Translated: CASSPRDRGEQYF.

This chain connects TRBV6-1 to TRBJ1-2, with 7 bases matching TRBD1. The CDR3 runs to 15 residues. The germline V gene encodes CDR1 MNHNS and CDR2 SASEGT. V was pared by 4 bases and J by 5 bases, with 10 bases of the junction left unmatched. DNA of the CDR3: TGTGCCAGCAGTGGAGAGGGGGCTAAGAGGTATGGCTACACCTTC. Amino acids: CASSGEGAKRYGYTF.

V and J are TRBV28 and TRBJ2-2; TRBD2 agrees at 8 bases. The CDR3 consists of 16 residues. Germline CDR1 MDHEN, CDR2 SYDVKM. Losses at the gene ends were 6 bases for V and 2 bases for J; bases not matched to a gene: 8. CDR3 amino acids: CASRPRTSLNTGELFF. The CDR3 region has the DNA TGTGCCAGCAGACCTCGGACTAGCCTTAACACCGGGGAGCTGTTTTTT.

The chain has TRBV30 and TRBJ2-1, with TRBD2 as a possible D gene (6 bases). The germline V gene encodes CDR1 GTSNPN and CDR2 SVGIG (reference sequence). Trimming stripped 5 bases from V and 0 bases from J, with 11 bases between. This CDR3 has 14 residues. The CDR3 reads CAWGGLSSYNEQFF. The CDR3 DNA is TGTGCCTGGGGGGGGTTGAGCTCCTACAATGAGCAGTTCTTC. Drawing the rest from reference TRBV30 and TRBJ2-1, the complete variable domain is SQTIHQWPATLVQPVGSPLSLECTVEGTSNPNLYWYRQAAGRGLQLLFYSVGIGQISSEVPQNLSASRPQDRQFILSSKKLLLSDSGFYLCAWGGLSSYNEQFFGPGTRLTVL.

This sequence joins TRBV5-1 and TRBJ2-2; maybe TRBD1 (6 bases). V lost 3 bases and J 10 bases, leaving 13 bases between the germline ends. Germline assignment: CDR1 SGHRS and CDR2 YFSETQ. This CDR3 comprises 13 residues. The CDR3 DNA follows: TGCGCCAGCAGCTCCGGACAGTCCGTGGAGCTGTTTTTT. Protein: CASSSGQSVELFF.

The chain employs TRBV7-2 and TRBJ2-1; a possible D gene is TRBD1 (6 bases). There are 18 residues in the CDR3. Germline V gene lookup returns CDR1 SGHTA and CDR2 FQGNSA. The V end was cut by 2 bases, the J end by 9 bases, with 26 bases between. CDR3 DNA: TGTGCCAGCAGCTTAAGGTGGTCCAGCACAGGGCGATGGGGTGAGCAGTTCTTC. This codes for CASSLRWSSTGRWGEQFF.

This clone was counted a few times. The chain is built from TRBV19 and TRBJ1-1, with TRBD1 matching over 9 bases. Germline lookup yields CDR1 LNHDA and CDR2 SQIVND (reference sequence). J lost 0 bases, V lost 10 bases, and 6 bases had no gene match. This CDR3 comprises 14 residues. The CDR3 region is CATQQGALNTEAFF. In nucleotides, the CDR3 is TGTGCCACCCAACAGGGGGCTTTGAACACTGAAGCTTTCTTT.

This clone has a handful of counts. The chain uses TRBV7-3 and TRBJ2-7; 8 bases are a match to TRBD1. V trimming: 3 bases; J trimming: 2 bases; junction bases outside the gene matches: 6. Germline V gene data show CDR1 as SGHTA and CDR2 as FQGTGA. The CDR3 has 15 amino acids. CDR3 region: CASSFGQGPTYEQYF. The CDR3 DNA follows: TGTGCCAGCAGCTTCGGACAGGGCCCCACCTACGAGCAGTACTTC.

The chain is built from TRBV6-1 and TRBJ2-7; weak D call: TRBD1 (5 bases). The CDR3 length is 13 residues. V lost 4 bases and J lost 2, with 9 bases in between. Looked up from germline, CDR1 is MNHNS and CDR2 is SASEGT. The DNA for the CDR3 is TGTGCCAGCAGTGCAGACAGAGCCTACGAGCAGTACTTC. This gives the protein CASSADRAYEQYF.

The chain couples TRBV9 to TRBJ2-3; D is ambiguous. The CDR3 has 15 amino acids. The V gene lost 4 bases and the J gene lost 0 bases, with 12 bases spanning the gap. Germline values: CDR1 SGDLS, CDR2 YYNGEE. CDR3 bases: TGTGCCAGCAGCCCCACTTGGGCCAGCACAGATACGCAGTATTTT. Encoded protein: CASSPTWASTDTQYF.

The V gene is TRBV29-1, the J gene TRBJ2-1, with 10 nucleotides matching TRBD2. This CDR3 has 15 residues. V dropped 0 bases and J dropped 8; count of bases not matched to a gene: 7. Germline loops: CDR1 SQVTM, CDR2 ANQGSEA. Written as DNA, the CDR3 is TGCAGCGTTGAAGATCTTCTACTAGCGGGACATGAGCAGTTCTTC. Encoded protein: CSVEDLLLAGHEQFF.

This clone was seen just once. The chain combines TRBV2 with TRBJ2-5; maybe TRBD2 (5 bases). V lost 4 bases and J 5 bases, leaving 17 bases between the germline ends. CDR3 length: 15 amino acids. Germline V gene data show CDR1 as SNHLY and CDR2 as FYNNEI. CDR3 in amino acids: CASSVAGSNSETQYF. The CDR3, as DNA: TGTGCCAGCAGTGTGGCGGGTTCGAACTCGGAGACCCAGTACTTC.

The chain recombines TRBV6-4 with TRBJ2-4; D remains unclear. Trimming removed 1 base at V and 6 bases at J, with 4 bases between. CDR3 size: 12 residues. CDR1 is MRHNA, CDR2 SNTAGT, per germline. The DNA of the CDR3 is TGTGCCAGCAGTGACTACGGAAACATTCAGTACTTC. Translation: CASSDYGNIQYF.

The gene calls are TRBV5-1 and TRBJ1-2; D perhaps matches TRBD1 (5 bases). Trimming stripped 7 bases from V and 6 bases from J, with 13 bases between. Germline V lookup: CDR1 SGHRS, CDR2 YFSETQ. The CDR3 consists of 12 residues. The chain's CDR3 is CASAMGGDGYTF. Here the CDR3 DNA reads TGCGCCAGCGCTATGGGAGGGGATGGCTACACCTTC.

This rearrangement joins TRBV27 to TRBJ1-2, with a possible D match to TRBD1 (6 bases). The germline gives CDR1 MNHEY, CDR2 SMNVEV (reference sequence). V lost 8 bases, J lost 7 bases, and 14 bases lay in between. This CDR3 comprises 12 residues. This chain's CDR3 is CASGRGGGGYTF. The CDR3 DNA reads TGTGCCAGCGGAAGGGGGGGTGGTGGCTACACCTTC.